The clone carrying this T cell receptor (beta chain) occurred once. This specimen comes from a study of blood T cell repertoires in COVID-19. Overall study: The United States, Italy and Spain supplied acute and convalescent COVID-19 samples. PBMCs, B-cell-depleted T cells, or T cells were the source of the cDNA or gDNA that made up the material.

Germline V gene sequence: CDR1 GTSNPN, CDR2 SVGIG (reference sequence). Deletions cut 5 bases from V and 4 bases from J, with 23 bases between. The CDR3 spans 16 residues. Original processing methods: Using reference gene primer amplification, nucleated cell counts were estimated. The data were produced by immunoSEQ multiplex PCR, yet TCRdb's version contains in-frame clones alone and is incomplete. Clonal size and the V and J genes are those of that table, whereas D and trimming came from the DNA. The sample yields about 170,000 clones, roughly four fifths seen once. Sequencing input: peripheral blood. The origin of this receptor is a human donor with acute or convalescent COVID-19. The donor label of this sample is uncertain. The rearrangement uses TRBV30 and TRBJ1-1, with D possibly being TRBD1 (5 bases). CDR3 bases: TGTGCCTGGGCCCGGGGCAGTCAAGGGAGGGCCACTGAAGCTTTCTTT. As protein: CAWARGSQGRATEAFF.